The 8 T cell receptor beta chains in this list originate from one sample, sequenced in a study of blood T cell repertoires in COVID-19. Using immunoSEQ multiplex PCR, the repertoire was profiled, and TCRdb retains in-frame clones only, with some absent. Of around 170,000 clones in the sample, 88% were seen once. Sequenced input: peripheral blood. All receptors derive from a woman aged 25 to 39 with acute or convalescent COVID-19.

V and J are TRBV5-1 and TRBJ2-1, with D possibly matching TRBD2 (6 bases). Trimming removed 1 base from V and 0 bases from J, with 14 bases in between. Germline V gene sequence: CDR1 SGHRS, CDR2 YFSETQ. The CDR3 spans 17 residues. CDR3 bases: TGCGCCAGCAGCTTGTTTGGGGGGACCAGCTCCTACAATGAGCAGTTCTTC. As protein: CASSLFGGTSSYNEQFF.

The chain employs TRBV7-6 and TRBJ2-1; D perhaps matches TRBD2 (5 bases). V was pared by 5 bases and J by 6 bases, with 14 bases between. The germline gives CDR1 SGHVS, CDR2 FNYEAQ. This CDR3 region has 14 residues. The CDR3 loop reads CASSPRATTNEQFF. The CDR3 coding sequence is TGTGCCAGCAGCCCACGTGCGACTACCAATGAGCAGTTCTTC.

This chain links TRBV10-2 with TRBJ2-7, with D maybe TRBD2 (6 bases). The CDR3 spans 13 residues. Trimming removed 8 bases at V and 5 bases at J, with 16 bases between. Germline V gives CDR1 WSHSY, CDR2 SAAADI. The CDR3: CASQGTLWNEQYF. The CDR3 DNA reads as TGCGCCAGCCAAGGGACTTTATGGAACGAGCAGTACTTC.

This clone has more than one count but fewer than ten. The CDR3 DNA is TGTGCCAGCGGCCCGGAGAGCTCCTACAATGAGCAGTTCTTC. Residues: CASGPESSYNEQFF. The rearrangement uses TRBV18 and TRBJ2-1; D not certain. Deletions cut 8 bases from V and 0 bases from J, with 11 bases between. This CDR3 is 14 amino acids long. CDR1 is KGHSH and CDR2 is LQKENI in the germline V gene.

This clone was seen a single time. This sequence joins TRBV4-2 and TRBJ1-5, with a tentative D call TRBD1 (5 bases). Trimming took 0 bases from V and 11 from J, leaving 23 bases between them. The germline gives CDR1 LGHNA, CDR2 YNFKEQ. The CDR3 has 17 residues. This chain's CDR3 is CASSQEEGGGFRIAQHF. The CDR3 bases are TGTGCCAGCAGCCAAGAGGAGGGCGGGGGTTTTAGGATAGCCCAGCATTTT.

This clone has a handful of counts. J is TRBJ1-1 and V is TRBV14, with 9 bases that match TRBD1. This CDR3 is built from 17 residues. The V gene's germline CDR1 is SGHDN and CDR2 FVKESK. V trimming: 1 base; J trimming: 6 bases; junction bases outside the gene matches: 12. Written as DNA, the CDR3 is TGTGCCAGCAGCCAAGGATTAGGGACAGGGAGATCTGCTGAAGCTTTCTTT. This gives the protein CASSQGLGTGRSAEAFF.

The chain links TRBV28 to TRBJ2-6; no reliable D call. With 2 bases removed from V and 0 bases from J, the gap between germline ends came to 11 bases. Germline CDR1 MDHEN, CDR2 SYDVKM. This CDR3 has 17 amino acids. CDR3 protein: CASSLTPPVSGANVLTF. The CDR3 DNA sequence: TGTGCCAGCAGTTTAACCCCCCCAGTCTCTGGGGCCAACGTCCTGACTTTC. The variable domain in full, completed from reference TRBV28 and TRBJ2-6, reads DVKVTQSSRYLVKRTGEKVFLECVQDMDHENMFWYRQDPGLGLRLIYFSYDVKMKEKGDIPEGYSVSREKKERFSLILESASTNQTSMYLCASSLTPPVSGANVLTFGAGSRLTVL.

This clone has just one count. The genes are TRBV7-9 and TRBJ1-6, with 7 positions matching TRBD1. Germline-derived CDR1 and CDR2 are SEHNR and FQNEAQ (reference sequence). CDR3 length: 14 residues. Trimming took 4 bases from V and 8 from J; bases not matched to a gene: 5. CDR3 amino acids: CASSYDRVDSPLHF. The DNA for the CDR3 is TGTGCCAGCAGCTACGACAGGGTAGATTCACCCCTCCACTTT. Filled out from reference TRBV7-9 and TRBJ1-6, the complete variable domain reads DTGVSQNPRHKITKRGQNVTFRCDPISEHNRLYWYRQTLGQGPEFLTYFQNEAQLEKSRLLSDRFSAERPKGSFSTLEIQRTEQGDSAMYLCASSYDRVDSPLHFGNGTRLTVT.